This entry describes one T cell receptor beta chain. Its matching antigen is unknown. TCRdb's copy holds only in-frame clones and misses some; the assay was immunoSEQ multiplex PCR. The profile covers a few hundred thousand clones, with almost 80% appearing a single time and over 5% taken by the ten largest. The V and J ends lost 4 bases and 2 bases respectively, with 11 bases between them. The V gene's germline CDR1 is SGHDT and CDR2 YYEEEE. The CDR3 covers 14 residues. The data originate from a study of cytotoxic CD8 clonotypes in ibrutinib-treated CLL. Findings of the study overall: A rise in clonality was seen at ibrutinib response, and a fall back toward baseline was seen at progression.

The gene calls are TRBV5-6 and TRBJ2-3, with D unresolved. Sequenced material: PBMCs, taken before ibrutinib treatment. The sequence came from a human donor with chronic lymphocytic leukemia. CDR3 in DNA: TGTGCCAGCAGCGGGCAGGCGCTCACAGATACGCAGTATTTT. It translates to CASSGQALTDTQYF.